This T cell receptor beta chain was obtained from a study of T cell responses to AZD1222 COVID-19 vaccine. Only in-frame clones appear in the TCRdb table, and some are missing; sequencing was by immunoSEQ multiplex PCR. The table lists some 110,000 clones, more than 70% of them singletons. A word on this clone: As yet, its antigen is unknown.

Looked up from germline, CDR1 is MDHEN and CDR2 is SYDVKM. V dropped 4 bases and J dropped 5; count of bases not matched to a gene: 6. The CDR3 has 15 amino acids. Whole-study results and caveats: Spike-specific TCR breadth rose after two AZD1222 doses, and depth rose as well. Repertoire collection took place solely once the T cell response had peaked.

The TCR sequence derives from an adult who received the AZD1222 COVID-19 vaccine. The rearrangement uses TRBV28 and TRBJ2-1, with 9 bases fitting TRBD2. The sample here was peripheral blood, taken 28 days after the second AZD1222 dose. The CDR3 is CASSSHLAGNNEQFF. The CDR3, as DNA: TGTGCCAGCAGTTCCCACCTAGCGGGGAACAATGAGCAGTTCTTC.